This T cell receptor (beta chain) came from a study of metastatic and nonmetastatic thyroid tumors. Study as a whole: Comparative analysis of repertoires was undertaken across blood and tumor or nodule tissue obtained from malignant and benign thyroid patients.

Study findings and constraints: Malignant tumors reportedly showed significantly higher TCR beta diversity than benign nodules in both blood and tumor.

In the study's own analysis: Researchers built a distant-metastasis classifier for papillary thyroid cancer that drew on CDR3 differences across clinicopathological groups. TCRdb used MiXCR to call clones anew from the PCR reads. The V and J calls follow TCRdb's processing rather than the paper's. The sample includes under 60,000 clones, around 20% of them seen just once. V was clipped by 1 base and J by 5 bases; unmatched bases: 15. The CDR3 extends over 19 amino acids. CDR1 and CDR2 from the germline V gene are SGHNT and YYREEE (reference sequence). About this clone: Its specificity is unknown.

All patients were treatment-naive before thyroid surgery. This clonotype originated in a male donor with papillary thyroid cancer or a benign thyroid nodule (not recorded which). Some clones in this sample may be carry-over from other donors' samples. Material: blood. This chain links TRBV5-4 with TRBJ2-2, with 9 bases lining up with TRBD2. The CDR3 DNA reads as TGTGCCAGCAGCTTGCTGATAAGCGGGGGGCTTGAGAGGACCGGGGAGCTGTTTTTT. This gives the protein CASSLLISGGLERTGELFF.